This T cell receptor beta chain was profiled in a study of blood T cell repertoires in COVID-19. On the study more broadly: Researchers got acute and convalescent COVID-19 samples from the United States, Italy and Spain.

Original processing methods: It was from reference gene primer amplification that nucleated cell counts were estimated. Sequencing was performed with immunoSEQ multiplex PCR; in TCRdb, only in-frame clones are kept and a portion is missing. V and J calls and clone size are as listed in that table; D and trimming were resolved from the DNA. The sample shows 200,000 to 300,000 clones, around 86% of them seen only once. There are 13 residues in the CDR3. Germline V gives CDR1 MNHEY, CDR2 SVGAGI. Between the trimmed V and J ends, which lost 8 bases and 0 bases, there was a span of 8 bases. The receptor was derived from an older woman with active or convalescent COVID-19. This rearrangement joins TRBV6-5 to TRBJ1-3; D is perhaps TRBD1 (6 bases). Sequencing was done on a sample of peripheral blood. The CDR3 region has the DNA TGTGCCAGCCGACAGGTCTCTGGAAACACCATATATTTT. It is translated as CASRQVSGNTIYF.